The rows below give T cell receptor beta chains drawn from one sample of a study of OX40 agonist ivuxolimab in advanced cancers. The protocol was immunoSEQ multiplex PCR, while the TCRdb copy is restricted to in-frame clones and leaves out a portion. The sample consists of 65,000 or so clones, approximately 90% of them appearing once. Sequences were derived from CD4+ or CD8+ T cells sorted from blood, sampled in a trial of the OX40 agonist ivuxolimab. The receptors originated from an adult with an advanced solid tumor such as melanoma, head and neck, liver or kidney cancer. The CDR3 runs from the conserved cysteine through the conserved F or W. A D gene is named only where the DNA matches it firmly. Expanded clones get a size class; other rows say once, few or many, or leave the size out.

abundance | j_gene | d_gene | v_gene | CDR3aa | CDR3nt
once | TRBJ1-1 | - | TRBV7-2 | CASSLTGRTEAFF | TGTGCCAGCAGCTTAACAGGGAGAACTGAAGCTTTCTTT
few | TRBJ1-6 | - | TRBV7-2 | CASSPYRAPNSPLHF | TGTGCCAGCAGCCCCTACAGGGCCCCTAATTCACCCCTCCACTTT
- | TRBJ2-7 | - | TRBV6-8 | CASSLIEQYF | TGTGCCAGCAGTTTAATAGAGCAGTACTTC
- | TRBJ2-7 | TRBD2 | TRBV7-2 | CASSEPGGERSYEQYF | TGTGCCAGCAGCGAACCCGGGGGGGAACGCTCCTACGAGCAGTACTTC
- | TRBJ2-5 | TRBD2 | TRBV5-4 | CASSPRTSGGDPQETQYF | TGTGCCAGCAGCCCTAGGACTAGCGGGGGGGACCCTCAAGAGACCCAGTACTTC
- | TRBJ1-6 | - | TRBV6-6 | CASSSDFKPLHF | TGTGCCAGCAGTTCGGATTTTAAACCCCTCCACTTT
- | TRBJ1-1 | - | TRBV18 | CASSPGVGVNTEAFF | TGTGCCAGCTCACCAGGGGTTGGGGTGAACACTGAAGCTTTCTTT
- | TRBJ2-6 | - | TRBV7-7 | CASSLAPVYSSGANVLTF | TGTGCTAGCAGCTTAGCCCCGGTCTACTCCTCTGGGGCCAACGTCCTGACTTTC
few | TRBJ1-5 | - | TRBV15 | CATSRDGDSVGYQPQHF | TGTGCCACCAGCAGAGACGGGGACTCCGTGGGGTATCAGCCCCAGCATTTT
- | TRBJ2-1 | - | TRBV30 | CAWSKDRSFNNEQFF | TGTGCCTGGAGCAAAGACAGAAGTTTTAACAATGAGCAGTTCTTC
once | TRBJ2-7 | - | TRBV28 | CASSWERGEQYF | TGTGCCAGCAGCTGGGAACGGGGCGAGCAGTACTTC
- | TRBJ2-7 | - | TRBV5-4 | CASSLGPAGTYEQYF | TGTGCCAGCAGCTTGGGGCCGGCAGGTACATACGAGCAGTACTTC
- | TRBJ1-1 | - | TRBV23-1 | CASSQSGTANTEAFF | TGCGCCAGCAGTCAATCGGGAACAGCGAACACTGAAGCTTTCTTT
- | TRBJ1-2 | TRBD1 | TRBV28 | CASSLREGAGYGYTF | TGTGCCAGCAGTTTACGGGAGGGGGCGGGCTATGGCTACACCTTC
- | TRBJ1-1 | - | TRBV6-1 | CASSLNPRDTEAFF | TGTGCCAGCAGTTTGAACCCCAGGGACACTGAAGCTTTCTTT
- | TRBJ1-3 | - | TRBV6-5 | CASSSTLGSGNTIYF | TGTGCCAGCAGTTCCACCCTCGGCTCTGGAAACACCATATATTTT